A single sample is the source of the 14 T cell receptor beta chains below, sequenced in a study of patients and donors after allogeneic stem cell transplantation. In TCRdb, the RT-PCR reads were re-called with MiXCR into one record per CDR3 protein. The profile shows some 160,000 distinct CDR3 sequences, approximately 24% of them singletons. The specimen was blood, either unsorted or a sorted T cell fraction (not recorded which). The receptors originated from a human donor who was either an allogeneic HSCT recipient or a stem cell or donor lymphocyte infusion donor (not recorded which). It is not recorded whose cells these are; they may come from a transplant donor.

The chain recombines TRBV27 with TRBJ2-7; TRBD1 matches 12 bases. This CDR3 is 15 amino acids long. Germline-derived CDR1 and CDR2 are MNHEY and SMNVEV (reference sequence). Germline trimming cut 6 bases from V and 7 bases from J; bases unmatched to any gene: 10. This chain's CDR3 is CASSPKGTGGWEQYF. CDR3 in DNA: TGTGCCAGCAGCCCTAAGGGGACAGGGGGCTGGGAGCAGTACTTC.

This sequence joins TRBV5-1 and TRBJ2-5; perhaps TRBD2 as D (5 bases). Trimming removed 5 bases from V and 6 bases from J, with 14 bases in between. The germline gives CDR1 SGHRS, CDR2 YFSETQ. CDR3 length equals 13 residues. The chain's CDR3 is CASRGEGAKTQYF. CDR3 sequence (DNA): TGCGCCAGCAGAGGAGAGGGAGCGAAGACCCAGTACTTC.

The CDR3 DNA reads as TGTGCCAGCAGCTGGGGGGACAGCCTCTACGAGCAGTACTTC. Translation: CASSWGDSLYEQYF. V and J are TRBV5-5 and TRBJ2-7, with a tentative D call TRBD1 (7 bases). Germline values: CDR1 SGHKS, CDR2 YYEKEE (reference sequence). The CDR3 consists of 14 residues. The germline V and J ends were trimmed by 3 bases and 3 bases, with 13 bases remaining between them.

This clonotype appeared a few times. CDR3 coding DNA: TGTGCCAGCACCGCTCTCGGTGGCACAGATACGCAGTATTTT. Protein sequence: CASTALGGTDTQYF. The chain recombines TRBV11-2 with TRBJ2-3, with D unclear. The CDR3 covers 14 residues. The ends were cut back, 7 bases at V and 1 base at J, with 12 bases in the middle. In germline, CDR1 is SGHAT, CDR2 FQNNGV.

This chain joins TRBV27 and TRBJ1-4, with D unresolved. V was clipped by 4 bases and J by 6 bases, with 15 bases between them. Germline V CDR1 and CDR2: MNHEY, SMNVEV (reference sequence). This CDR3 is 15 amino acids long. The CDR3 reads CASSSPRSGDEKLFF. For the CDR3, the DNA is TGTGCCAGCAGTTCCCCCCGCTCCGGAGATGAAAAACTGTTTTTT.

The chain employs TRBV12-3 or TRBV12-4 and TRBJ2-7; D may be TRBD2 (6 bases). V was trimmed by 0 bases and J by 3 bases, leaving 9 bases between them. The CDR3 contains 14 residues. Here the CDR3 reads CASSLAGGVYEQYF. The CDR3 coding sequence is TGTGCCAGCAGTTTAGCGGGGGGTGTCTACGAGCAGTACTTC.

The genes are TRBV27 and TRBJ2-3; the D gene could be TRBD1 or TRBD2 (5 bases each). Trimming took off 5 bases at V and 2 bases at J, with 17 bases between the two ends. There are 16 residues in the CDR3. Germline V lookup: CDR1 MNHEY, CDR2 SMNVEV (reference sequence). CDR3 nucleotides: TGTGCCAGCAGTACTTGGGACCAACCATCCACAGATACGCAGTATTTT. This codes for CASSTWDQPSTDTQYF.

This clonotype was counted a few times. The chain joins TRBV10-3 to TRBJ1-5; 7 nucleotides agree with TRBD1. The CDR3 has 15 residues. V was clipped by 10 bases and J by 0 bases; unmatched bases: 9. The germline gives CDR1 ENHRY, CDR2 SYGVKD. This CDR3 is CATHETGDSNQPQHF. DNA for the CDR3: TGTGCCACCCACGAAACAGGGGATAGCAATCAGCCCCAGCATTTT.

The chain carries TRBV9 and TRBJ2-2; possibly TRBD1 for D (6 bases). CDR1 and CDR2 (germline): SGDLS, YYNGEE. Trimming left V 3 bases short and J 3 bases short, with 18 bases between. The CDR3 is 17 amino acids. The CDR3 loop is CASSASLDRTDTGELFF. The CDR3 DNA reads as TGTGCCAGCAGCGCCAGTCTTGACAGGACCGACACCGGGGAGCTGTTTTTT.

The V and J genes are TRBV6-5 and TRBJ2-1; 9 bases are shared with TRBD1. The V segment lost 0 bases and the J segment 5 bases; nucleotides outside the gene matches: 2. Germline CDR1 MNHEY, CDR2 SVGAGI. CDR3 length: 15 residues. The CDR3 DNA follows: TGTGCCAGCAGTTACTCCGGGACAGGGAACAATGAGCAGTTCTTC. Protein product: CASSYSGTGNNEQFF.

This clonotype was counted a few times. The chain couples TRBV5-1 to TRBJ2-1; 12 bases fit TRBD2. The CDR3 runs 16 residues. Germline loops: CDR1 SGHRS, CDR2 YFSETQ. The V segment lost 3 bases and the J segment 4 bases; nucleotides outside the gene matches: 5. The CDR3 loop reads CASSSFTSGGYNEQFF. The CDR3 DNA reads as TGCGCCAGCAGCTCATTTACTAGCGGGGGGTACAATGAGCAGTTCTTC.

This clonotype has a count of ten or more. The chain has TRBV14 and TRBJ1-1; D ambiguous. Looked up from germline, CDR1 is SGHDN and CDR2 is FVKESK. V shed 5 bases and J shed 4 bases, with 11 bases lying between them. The CDR3 is 13 amino acids. The CDR3: CASSGLWGTEAFF. CDR3 DNA: TGTGCCAGCAGCGGTCTCTGGGGCACTGAAGCTTTCTTT.

The chain joins TRBV5-1 to TRBJ2-3, with TRBD1 matching over 8 bases. CDR3 size: 14 residues. Germline V gives CDR1 SGHRS, CDR2 YFSETQ. The ends lost 7 bases at V and 0 bases at J; junction bases unmatched: 4. The CDR3, as DNA: TGCGCCAGCCGAGACAGGGGAAGCACAGATACGCAGTATTTT. Translating gives CASRDRGSTDTQYF.

The chain employs TRBV9 and TRBJ2-7, with D hard to call. V shed 3 bases and J shed 9 bases, with 16 bases lying between them. This CDR3 spans 13 amino acids. The germline gives CDR1 SGDLS, CDR2 YYNGEE. The CDR3 is CASSGDTPLGQYF. The CDR3 region has the DNA TGTGCCAGCAGCGGTGACACCCCTCTAGGGCAGTACTTC.